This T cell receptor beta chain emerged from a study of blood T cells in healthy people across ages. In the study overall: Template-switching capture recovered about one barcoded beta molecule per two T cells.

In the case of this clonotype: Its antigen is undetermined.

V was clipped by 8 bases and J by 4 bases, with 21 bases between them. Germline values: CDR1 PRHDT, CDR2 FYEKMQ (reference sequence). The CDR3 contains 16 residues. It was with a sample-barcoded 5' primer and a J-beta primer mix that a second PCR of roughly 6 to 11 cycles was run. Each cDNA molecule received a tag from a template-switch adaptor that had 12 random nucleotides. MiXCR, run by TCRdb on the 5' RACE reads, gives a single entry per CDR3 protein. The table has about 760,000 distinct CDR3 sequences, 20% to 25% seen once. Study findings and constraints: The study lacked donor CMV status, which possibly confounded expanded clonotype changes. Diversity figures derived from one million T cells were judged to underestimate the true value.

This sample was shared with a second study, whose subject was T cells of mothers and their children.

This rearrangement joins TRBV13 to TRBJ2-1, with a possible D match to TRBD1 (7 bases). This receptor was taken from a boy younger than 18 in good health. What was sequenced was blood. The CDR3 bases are TGTGCCAGCTCCCCCAGGAGGGGACAGCAATACAATGAGCAGTTCTTC. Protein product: CASSPRRGQQYNEQFF.